This T cell receptor (beta chain) was documented in a study of human CD8 memory T cell subsets. General study results and limits: Although both stem-like subsets shared clonotypes with effector memory cells, the stem-like memory and precursor exhausted T cell repertoires overlapped only minimally with each other. In this study, sequencing was restricted to T cell receptor beta chains only. The Chao1 estimates suggested that precursor exhausted T cells were less diverse than stem-like memory T cells.

Libraries of TCR beta chains were produced by 5' RACE (UMI-labeled). No DNA is given; TCRdb re-called the 5' RACE reads and lists each CDR3 protein once. The sample features about 10,000 distinct CDR3 sequences, with about 19% in its top ten. Worth noting for this clonotype: The antigen remains undetermined.

CDR1 and CDR2 from the germline V gene are DFQATT and SNEGSKA (reference sequence). This CDR3 contains 17 residues. The source material was CD8+ T cells from PBMCs. The TCR was taken from a human donor in good health. V usage is TRBV20-1 and J usage is TRBJ2-1; TCRdb's D call, TRBD2, is unchecked because there is no DNA. CDR3 region: CSAFGLAVSQSYNEQFF.